This T cell receptor (beta chain) comes out of a study of blood T cell repertoires in COVID-19. The germline V and J ends were trimmed by 5 bases and 6 bases, with 5 bases remaining between them. The CDR3 is made up of 9 amino acids. Germline CDR1 and CDR2: SQVTM and ANQGSEA. Only in-frame clones appear in the TCRdb table, and some are missing; sequencing was by immunoSEQ multiplex PCR. Here the sample spans 60,000 to 85,000 clones, 65% to 90% being singletons. This TCR came from a human donor in a cohort sampled during active COVID-19. Source material: peripheral blood. The gene calls are TRBV29-1 and TRBJ2-7; D is unresolved. CDR3: CSVIFEQYF. For the CDR3, the DNA is TGCAGCGTTATCTTCGAGCAGTACTTC.